The clone carrying this T cell receptor beta chain was recorded at least ten times. A single record per CDR3 protein comes from TCRdb applying MiXCR to the 5' RACE reads. The sample consists of under 300,000 distinct CDR3 sequences, approximately 10% of them appearing once. The data derive from a study of T-cell memory formation after mild COVID-19. CDR1 and CDR2 from the germline V gene are DFQATT and SNEGSKA (reference sequence). The CDR3 spans 13 residues. The V and J ends lost 5 bases and 7 bases, in that order; junction bases with no gene match: 4. The origin of this receptor is a man aged 18 to 29 who had mild COVID-19 (a few samples of this study predate the infection). Cell type and time point are not known. This chain joins TRBV20-1 and TRBJ1-5; the match to TRBD1 covers 11 bases. The sequencing sample was made of PBMCs or a T cell subset sorted from them (not recorded which). CDR3: CSAYGTGGQPQHF. In nucleotides, the CDR3 is TGCAGTGCTTACGGGACAGGGGGGCAGCCCCAGCATTTT.